This T cell receptor beta chain is from a study of Ad26.COV2.S vaccination and SARS-CoV-2 variants. Study-level information: Once, or twice with 56 days between doses, Ad26.COV2.S was given intramuscularly. General study results and limits: The TCR breadth and depth analyses may have produced an underestimate of total T cell responses.

The junction had 7 bases not matched to a gene; V was cut back by 5 bases and J by 1 base. This CDR3 has 16 residues. Germline CDR1 is SGHRS and CDR2 is YFSETQ. A word on this clone: Its antigen is as yet unknown.

The repertoire was sequenced with immunoSEQ multiplex PCR; TCRdb's copy has only in-frame clones and lacks some. This table has about 320,000 clones, 85% appearing once. Treatment given: roughly 19 received Ad26.COV2.S at low or high dose, single or two shots; 5 received placebo; per-sample allocation not given. Sampling happened 63 days after the first vaccine or placebo injection. The input for sequencing was peripheral blood, taken in a trial of Ad26.COV2.S vaccine versus placebo. The receptor comes from a person aged 18-60 years who received the Ad26.COV2.S COVID-19 vaccine or a placebo. V gene TRBV5-1 combines with J gene TRBJ2-2; 8 bases align to TRBD1. The CDR3 region is CASRPDGTGNTGELFF. The CDR3 DNA reads TGCGCCAGCAGACCCGATGGGACAGGGAACACCGGGGAGCTGTTTTTT. The full variable domain, with the rest looked up from reference TRBV5-1 and TRBJ2-2, is KAGVTQTPRYLIKTRGQQVTLSCSPISGHRSVSWYQQTPGQGLQFLFEYFSETQRNKGNFPGRFSGRQFSNSRSEMNVSTLELGDSALYLCASRPDGTGNTGELFFGEGSRLTVL.